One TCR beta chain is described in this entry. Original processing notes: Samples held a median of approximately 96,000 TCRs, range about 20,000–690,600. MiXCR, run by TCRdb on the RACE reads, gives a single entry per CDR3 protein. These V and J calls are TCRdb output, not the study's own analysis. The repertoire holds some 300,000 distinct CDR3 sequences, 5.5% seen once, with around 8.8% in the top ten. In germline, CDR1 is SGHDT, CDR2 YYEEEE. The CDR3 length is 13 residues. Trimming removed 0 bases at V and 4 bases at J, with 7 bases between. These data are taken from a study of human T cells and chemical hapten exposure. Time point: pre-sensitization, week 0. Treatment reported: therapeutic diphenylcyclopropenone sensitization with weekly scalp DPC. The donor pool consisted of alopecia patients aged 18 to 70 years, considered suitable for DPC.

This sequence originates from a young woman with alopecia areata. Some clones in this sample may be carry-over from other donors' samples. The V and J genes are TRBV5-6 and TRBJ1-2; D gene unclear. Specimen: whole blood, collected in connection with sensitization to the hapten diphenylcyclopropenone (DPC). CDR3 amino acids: CASSLVEGYGYTF. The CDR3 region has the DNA TGTGCCAGCAGCTTGGTCGAGGGCTATGGCTACACCTTC.